This TCR beta chain was recorded in a study of blood T cell repertoires in COVID-19. Study-level information: Samples of COVID-19 (acute and convalescent) were obtained from the United States, Italy and Spain. Sources were T cells, B-cell-depleted T cells, or PBMCs; the material itself was cDNA or gDNA.

Per the original data handling: The assay estimated nucleated cells by amplifying reference gene primers. TCRdb keeps only in-frame clones here, not all; method: immunoSEQ multiplex PCR. Clone size and the V and J calls come from that table; the DNA yielded D and trimming. The sample includes around 34,000 clones, about four fifths of them seen just once. Trimming shortened V by 7 bases and J by 7 bases, and 11 bases separated the two germline ends. Germline V lookup: CDR1 MNHEY, CDR2 SVGAGI. The CDR3 is 13 residues long. The clonotype was recovered from a man aged 80 or over with active or convalescent COVID-19. The chain recombines TRBV6-5 with TRBJ1-6; no clear D gene. Sequencing was done on a sample of peripheral blood. CDR3 protein: CASTNRLNSPLHF. CDR3 bases: TGTGCCAGCACAAACAGACTAAATTCACCCCTCCACTTT.